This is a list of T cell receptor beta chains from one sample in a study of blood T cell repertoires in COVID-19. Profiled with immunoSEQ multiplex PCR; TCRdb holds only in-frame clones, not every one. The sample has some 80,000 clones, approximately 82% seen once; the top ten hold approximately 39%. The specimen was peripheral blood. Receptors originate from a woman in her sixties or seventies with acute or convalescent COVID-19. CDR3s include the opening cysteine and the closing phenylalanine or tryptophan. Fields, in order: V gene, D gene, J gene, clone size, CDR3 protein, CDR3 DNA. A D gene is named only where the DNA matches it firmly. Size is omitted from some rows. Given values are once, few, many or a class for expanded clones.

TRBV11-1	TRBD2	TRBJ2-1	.	CASSSSGRAGNEQFF	TGTGCCAGCAGCTCTAGCGGGAGGGCGGGTAATGAGCAGTTCTTC
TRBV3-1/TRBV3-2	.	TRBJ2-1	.	CASSQVLSSYNEQFF	TGTGCCAGCAGCCAAGTTCTGAGCTCCTACAATGAGCAGTTCTTC
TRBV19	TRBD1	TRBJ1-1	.	CASGGDRVDTEAFF	TGTGCCAGTGGGGGGGACAGGGTGGACACTGAAGCTTTCTTT
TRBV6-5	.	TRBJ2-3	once	CASRPRFSTDTQYF	TGTGCCAGCAGACCGAGATTTAGCACAGATACGCAGTATTTT
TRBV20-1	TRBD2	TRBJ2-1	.	CSASALAGGQPSKGEQFF	TGCAGTGCTAGTGCGCTAGCGGGAGGCCAACCCTCCAAGGGTGAGCAGTTCTTC
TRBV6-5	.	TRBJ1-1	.	CASRDPTSGNTEAFF	TGTGCCAGCAGAGATCCAACGTCGGGGAACACTGAAGCTTTCTTT
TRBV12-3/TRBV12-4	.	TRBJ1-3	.	CASSFMGDTIYF	TGTGCCAGCAGTTTTATGGGAGACACCATATATTTT
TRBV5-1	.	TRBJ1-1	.	CASSLERGTEAFF	TGCGCCAGCAGCTTGGAGCGTGGCACTGAAGCTTTCTTT
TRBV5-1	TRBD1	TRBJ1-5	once	CASSQDRDNQPQHF	TGCGCCAGCAGCCAGGACAGGGACAATCAGCCCCAGCATTTT
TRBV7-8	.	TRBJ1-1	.	CASSLGTQGRGIGPNTEAFF	TGTGCCAGCAGCTTAGGCACCCAGGGAAGAGGTATTGGACCGAACACTGAAGCTTTCTTT
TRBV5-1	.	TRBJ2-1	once	CASSLDRDFDEQFF	TGCGCCAGCAGCTTGGACAGGGATTTCGATGAGCAGTTCTTC
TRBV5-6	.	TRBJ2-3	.	CASSLRSGGTDTQYF	TGTGCCAGCAGCTTACGAAGCGGAGGCACAGATACGCAGTATTTT
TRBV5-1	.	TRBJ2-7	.	CASSLGSGEQYF	TGCGCCAGCAGCTTGGGTTCGGGCGAGCAGTACTTC
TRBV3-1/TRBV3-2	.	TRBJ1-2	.	CASSQVSNGGYTF	TGTGCCAGCAGCCAAGTCTCCAACGGGGGCTACACCTTC
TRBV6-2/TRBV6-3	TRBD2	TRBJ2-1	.	CASSYPTGTSGPSYNEQFF	TGTGCCAGCAGTTACCCGACCGGGACTAGCGGTCCGTCCTACAATGAGCAGTTCTTC
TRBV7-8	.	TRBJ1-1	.	CASSLERGTEAFF	TGTGCCAGCAGTTTAGAGCGGGGCACTGAAGCTTTCTTT
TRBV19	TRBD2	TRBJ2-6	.	CASSIEGLSGANVLTF	TGTGCCAGTAGTATAGAGGGACTATCGGGGGCCAACGTCCTGACTTTC
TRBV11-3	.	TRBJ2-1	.	CASSFGGDYEQFF	TGTGCCAGCAGCTTCGGAGGGGATTATGAGCAGTTCTTC
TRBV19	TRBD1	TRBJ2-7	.	CASSIAGTGGFYEQYF	TGTGCCAGTAGTATAGCTGGGACAGGGGGTTTCTACGAGCAGTACTTC
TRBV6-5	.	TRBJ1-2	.	CASSPEGLPSYGYTF	TGTGCCAGCAGTCCCGAGGGTCTACCCTCCTATGGCTACACCTTC
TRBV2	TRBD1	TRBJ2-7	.	CASRRTGFGEQYF	TGTGCCAGCAGAAGGACAGGGTTCGGCGAGCAGTACTTC
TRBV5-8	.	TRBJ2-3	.	CASPPAGSTDTQYF	TGTGCCAGCCCCCCGGCAGGCAGCACAGATACGCAGTATTTT
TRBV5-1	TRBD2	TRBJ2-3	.	CASRGRGGVADTQYF	TGCGCCAGCAGGGGACGGGGAGGGGTTGCAGATACGCAGTATTTT
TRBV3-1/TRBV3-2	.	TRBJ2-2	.	CASSQDRGSPNTGELFF	TGTGCCAGCAGCCAAGATCGCGGTAGCCCGAACACCGGGGAGCTGTTTTTT
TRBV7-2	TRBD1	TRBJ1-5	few	CASSQNRGQPQHF	TGTGCCAGCAGCCAGAACAGGGGTCAGCCCCAGCATTTT
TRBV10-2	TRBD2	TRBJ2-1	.	CASSPPSGSAEAEQFF	TGCGCCAGCAGTCCTCCTAGCGGGAGCGCTGAGGCTGAGCAGTTCTTC
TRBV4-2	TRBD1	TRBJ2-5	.	CASSQNRGQETQYF	TGTGCCAGCAGCCAAAACAGGGGGCAGGAGACCCAGTACTTC
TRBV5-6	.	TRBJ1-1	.	CASSLSGGVWMNTEAFF	TGTGCCAGCAGCTTGTCGGGGGGAGTATGGATGAACACTGAAGCTTTCTTT
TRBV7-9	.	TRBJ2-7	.	CASSAAGVGYEQYF	TGTGCCAGCAGCGCAGCCGGAGTGGGCTACGAGCAGTACTTC
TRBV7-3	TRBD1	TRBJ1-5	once	CAIPGQGGNQPQHF	TGTGCCATTCCGGGACAGGGCGGGAATCAGCCCCAGCATTTT
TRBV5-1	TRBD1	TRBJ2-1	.	CASRMDRLDNEQFF	TGCGCCAGCAGGATGGACAGGCTAGACAATGAGCAGTTCTTC
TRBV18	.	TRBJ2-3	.	CASSPPGGPTDTQYF	TGTGCCAGCTCACCACCTGGGGGCCCCACAGATACGCAGTATTTT
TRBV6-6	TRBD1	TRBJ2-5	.	CASSRSRGSPQETQYF	TGTGCCAGCAGCCGTTCCAGGGGGTCACCCCAAGAGACCCAGTACTTC
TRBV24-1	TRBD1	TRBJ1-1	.	CATREGARTEAFF	TGTGCCACCAGGGAGGGGGCGCGGACTGAAGCTTTCTTT
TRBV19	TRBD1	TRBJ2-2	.	CASRDRRDTGELFF	TGTGCCAGTAGGGACAGGAGAGACACCGGGGAGCTGTTTTTT
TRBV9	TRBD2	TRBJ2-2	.	CASSVMGLFTGELFF	TGTGCCAGCAGCGTCATGGGACTATTCACCGGGGAGCTGTTTTTT
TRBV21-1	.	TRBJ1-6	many	CASSLTGGGRPYNSPLHF	TGTGCCAGCAGCCTTACTGGGGGGGGTCGACCCTATAATTCACCCCTCCACTTT
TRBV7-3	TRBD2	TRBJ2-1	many	CASSLTRSGRANEQFF	TGTGCCAGCAGCTTAACGCGGAGCGGGAGGGCGAATGAGCAGTTCTTC
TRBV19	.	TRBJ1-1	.	CASSSGFTEAFF	TGTGCCAGTAGTTCAGGGTTCACTGAAGCTTTCTTT
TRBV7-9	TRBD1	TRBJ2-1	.	CASSANRGMDNEQFF	TGTGCCAGCAGCGCTAACAGGGGAATGGACAATGAGCAGTTCTTC
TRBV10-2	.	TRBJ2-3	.	CASTSPLGRDRYTQYF	TGCGCCAGCACTTCCCCCTTGGGGCGGGATAGGTATACGCAGTATTTT
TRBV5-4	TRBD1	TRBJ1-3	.	CASSPPPGQNSGNTIYF	TGTGCCAGCAGCCCACCCCCGGGACAGAACTCTGGAAACACCATATATTTT
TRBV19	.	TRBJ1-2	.	CASSIAGNYGYTF	TGTGCCAGTAGTATTGCAGGGAACTATGGCTACACCTTC
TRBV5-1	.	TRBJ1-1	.	CASSTTPNTEAFF	TGCGCCAGCTCAACAACACCTAACACTGAAGCTTTCTTT
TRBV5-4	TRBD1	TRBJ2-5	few	CASSWDRVGVQETQYF	TGTGCCAGCAGCTGGGACAGGGTGGGCGTACAAGAGACCCAGTACTTC
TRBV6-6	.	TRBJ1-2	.	CASSYMRGNYGYTF	TGTGCCAGCAGTTACATGCGGGGGAACTATGGCTACACCTTC
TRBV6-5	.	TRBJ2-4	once	CASSYSQAVQYF	TGTGCCAGCAGTTACTCCCAGGCCGTTCAGTACTTC
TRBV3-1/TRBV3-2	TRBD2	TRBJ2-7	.	CASSQTILAGEQYF	TGTGCCAGCAGCCAGACGATACTAGCGGGAGAGCAGTACTTC
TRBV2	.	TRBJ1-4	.	CASSRNNEKLFF	TGTGCCAGCTCCAGAAATAATGAAAAACTGTTTTTT
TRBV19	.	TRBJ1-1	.	CASSARQRTEAFF	TGTGCCAGTAGTGCCCGACAGCGCACTGAAGCTTTCTTT